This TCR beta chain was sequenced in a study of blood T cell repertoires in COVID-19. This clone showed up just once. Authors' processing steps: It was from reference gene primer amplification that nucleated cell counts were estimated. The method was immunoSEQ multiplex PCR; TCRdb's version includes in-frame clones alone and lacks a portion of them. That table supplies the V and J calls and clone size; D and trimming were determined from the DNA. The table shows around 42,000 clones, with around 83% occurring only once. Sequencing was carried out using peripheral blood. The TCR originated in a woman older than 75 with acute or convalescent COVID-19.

CDR3 in DNA: TGTGCCACCGGACAGTTCCTTAACACTGAAGCTTTCTTT. This encodes CATGQFLNTEAFF. The V gene is TRBV10-3, the J gene TRBJ1-1; D might be TRBD1 (6 bases). The CDR3 consists of 13 residues. Germline-derived CDR1 and CDR2 are ENHRY and SYGVKD. Trimming removed 10 bases from V and 2 bases from J, with 14 bases in between.